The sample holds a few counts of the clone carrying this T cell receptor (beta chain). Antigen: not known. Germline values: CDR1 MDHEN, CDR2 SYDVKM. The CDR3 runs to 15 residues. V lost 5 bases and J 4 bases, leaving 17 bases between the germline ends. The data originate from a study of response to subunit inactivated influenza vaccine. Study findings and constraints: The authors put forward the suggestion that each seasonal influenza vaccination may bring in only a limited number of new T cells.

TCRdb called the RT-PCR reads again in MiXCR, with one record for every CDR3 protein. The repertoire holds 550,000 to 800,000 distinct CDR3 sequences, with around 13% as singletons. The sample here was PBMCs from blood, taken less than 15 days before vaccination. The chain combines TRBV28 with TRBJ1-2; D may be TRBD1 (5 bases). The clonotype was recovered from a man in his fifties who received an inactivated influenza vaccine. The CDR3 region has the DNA TGTGCCAGCAGTCCCGGGCAGGGAGGAGGCTATGGCTACACCTTC. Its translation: CASSPGQGGGYGYTF.